A selection of T cell receptor beta chains follows, all from one sample in a study of T cell changes during pregnancy in multiple sclerosis. TCRdb keeps only in-frame clones here, not all; method: immunoSEQ multiplex PCR. Of 61,000 or so clones in the sample, 85% to 95% are singletons; the top ten hold 0.36%. The sample here was CD4+ T cells from peripheral blood mononuclear cells, taken before pregnancy. The receptor set was obtained from a female donor with multiple sclerosis, enrolled in a pregnancy study. Each CDR3 is given with its conserved first and last residue. A D gene is named only where the DNA matches it firmly. Some rows have no size entry. The others give once, few or many, or a class for an expanded clone.

d_call	j_call	clone_size	v_call	cdr3_nt	cdr3_aa
.	TRBJ2-7	.	TRBV7-2	TGTGCCAGCAGCCTTCCCGGAACTAGAACTGTTGGGGAGCAGTACTTC	CASSLPGTRTVGEQYF
.	TRBJ1-1	.	TRBV30	TGTGCCTGGAGTGTATTCTCCCCGAACACTGAAGCTTTCTTT	CAWSVFSPNTEAFF
TRBD2	TRBJ2-5	.	TRBV12-5	TGTGCTAGTGCCAACGGACTAGCGGGACAAGAAGAGACCCAGTACTTC	CASANGLAGQEETQYF
.	TRBJ1-2	.	TRBV10-3	TGTGCCATCAGTGAGTCCCCAGGCGATGGCTACACCTTC	CAISESPGDGYTF
.	TRBJ2-2	.	TRBV9	TGTGCCAGCAGCCTTCTTTCCGGGGAGCTGTTTTTT	CASSLLSGELFF
.	TRBJ1-2	.	TRBV30	TGTGCCTGGAGTGTACCTATCGACTGGGGCTACACCTTC	CAWSVPIDWGYTF
.	TRBJ1-1	.	TRBV7-3	TGTGCCAGCAGCTTATCAGGGAACACTGAAGCTTTCTTT	CASSLSGNTEAFF
TRBD1	TRBJ1-5	.	TRBV28	TGTGCCAGCAGTTTACGTAGACAGGGGGCAATTCAGCCCCAGCATTTT	CASSLRRQGAIQPQHF
TRBD2	TRBJ2-7	.	TRBV5-5	TGTGCCAGCAGCTTATCTAGCGGGAGGGCCCACGAGCAGTACTTC	CASSLSSGRAHEQYF
.	TRBJ1-1	.	TRBV5-1	TGCGCCAGCAGCCTCGGGAGAATCGAGACTGAAGCTTTCTTT	CASSLGRIETEAFF
.	TRBJ2-5	.	TRBV1	TGCACCAGCAGCCAAGTGGGCAGTGCTCGGGGAGAGACCCAGTACTTC	CTSSQVGSARGETQYF
.	TRBJ2-1	.	TRBV2	TGTGCCAGCAGTGCTGATAGCCAATCCTACAATGAGCAGTTCTTC	CASSADSQSYNEQFF
TRBD1	TRBJ1-1	.	TRBV14	TGTGCCAGCAGCCAAGAACCACAGGGGCGAGCTTTCTTT	CASSQEPQGRAFF
TRBD1	TRBJ1-2	.	TRBV13	TGTGCCAGCAGTCGGACAGGGGCGGCCCTTAGAACCTTC	CASSRTGAALRTF
TRBD1	TRBJ1-6	.	TRBV28	TGTGCCAGCACCCTCGCCGGACAGGTTAATTCACCCCTCCACTTT	CASTLAGQVNSPLHF
.	TRBJ2-3	.	TRBV6-6	TGTGCCAGCAGTTACCCCGCGGCCGGTGATACGCAGTATTTT	CASSYPAAGDTQYF
TRBD1	TRBJ1-5	.	TRBV28	TGTGCCAGCTCCCCCCGGGGACAGGGGGGCAATCAGCCCCAGCATTTT	CASSPRGQGGNQPQHF
.	TRBJ1-2	.	TRBV6-5	TGTGCCAGCAGTTACCTTGACAGGCGGCTAGGTGATGGCTACACCTTC	CASSYLDRRLGDGYTF
.	TRBJ2-2	.	TRBV6-6	TGTGCCCACAGGCCCCACGCGAACACCGGGGAGCTGTTTTTT	CAHRPHANTGELFF
.	TRBJ1-5	.	TRBV25-1	TGTGCCAGCAGTGAGTTCGGGGGTCAGCCCCAGCATTTT	CASSEFGGQPQHF
.	TRBJ1-5	.	TRBV21-1	TGTGCCAGCAGCAAAAATAACAGGAACTATAGCAATCAGCCCCAGCATTTT	CASSKNNRNYSNQPQHF
TRBD2	TRBJ2-7	.	TRBV7-2	TGTGCCAGCAGCTTAGTGGCGGGAGGCTACGAGCAGTACTTC	CASSLVAGGYEQYF
.	TRBJ2-5	once	TRBV19	TGTGCCAGTAGCCGCCAGGGGACAGAGACCCAGTACTTC	CASSRQGTETQYF
.	TRBJ2-7	.	TRBV21-1	TGTGCCAGCAGCAAAAGTTCAGGCCTCCCCGAGCAGTACTTC	CASSKSSGLPEQYF
.	TRBJ2-2	.	TRBV5-1	TGCGCCAGCAGCTTGCTCCAGGAGGGGAACACCGGGGAGCTGTTTTTT	CASSLLQEGNTGELFF
TRBD1	TRBJ2-1	.	TRBV7-9	TGTGCCAGCAGCCCGGGACAGGGTGGTCACAATGAGCAGTTCTTC	CASSPGQGGHNEQFF
TRBD1	TRBJ2-1	.	TRBV7-2	TGTGCCAGCAGCCACAGGGGCCCGTACAATGAGCAGTTCTTC	CASSHRGPYNEQFF
.	TRBJ1-4	.	TRBV21-1	TGTGCCAGCAGCACAGGGACAGGGGGCGCGGATTATCCCGGAGAAAAACTGTTTTTT	CASSTGTGGADYPGEKLFF
TRBD2	TRBJ2-4	.	TRBV19	TGTGCCAGTAGTCTGACTAGCGGGGTTCAGTACTTC	CASSLTSGVQYF
.	TRBJ2-5	.	TRBV7-2	TGTGCCAGCAGCCCCTCCTCGGTAGAGACCCAGTACTTC	CASSPSSVETQYF
.	TRBJ1-2	.	TRBV25-1	TGTGCCAGCAGTGAATACTCAGGGGCCACTAGTGGCTACACCTTC	CASSEYSGATSGYTF
TRBD1	TRBJ1-5	.	TRBV6-4	TGTGCCAGCAGCCCCGAGCTTCGACAGGGGAGGGCCAATCAGCCCCAGCATTTT	CASSPELRQGRANQPQHF
TRBD2	TRBJ2-3	.	TRBV27	TGTGCCAGCACCCTCGTAGCGGGAGGGGCAGATACGCAGTATTTT	CASTLVAGGADTQYF
.	TRBJ1-2	.	TRBV4-1	TGCGCCAGCAGCCAAGGCGGTTTTGGTGGCTACACCTTC	CASSQGGFGGYTF
.	TRBJ2-2	once	TRBV5-4	TGTGCCAGCAGCTCTTACACCGGGGAGCTGTTTTTT	CASSSYTGELFF
TRBD2	TRBJ2-5	once	TRBV5-4	TGTGCCAGCAGCTTGGCCGGAGCGGGAGGGGAAGAGACCCAGTACTTC	CASSLAGAGGEETQYF
TRBD2	TRBJ2-5	.	TRBV19	TGTGCCAGCGGGACTAGCGTACAAGAGACCCAGTACTTC	CASGTSVQETQYF
.	TRBJ1-1	.	TRBV30	TGTGCCTGGAACCGCGGGGGGCTTGAAGCTTTCTTT	CAWNRGGLEAFF
TRBD1	TRBJ2-7	.	TRBV28	TGTGCCAGCAGCGGACAGGATTTGCAGTACTTC	CASSGQDLQYF
.	TRBJ2-7	.	TRBV6-6	TGTGCCAGCAGGCCCCCGGGACTTCCCTACGAGCAGTACTTC	CASRPPGLPYEQYF
.	TRBJ1-1	.	TRBV7-2	TGTGCCAGCAGACAACCGGGGGGGAACACTGAAGCTTTCTTT	CASRQPGGNTEAFF
TRBD2	TRBJ2-2	.	TRBV7-3	TGTGCCAGCAGCGTGACTAGCGGCGGGGAGCTGTTTTTT	CASSVTSGGELFF
TRBD1	TRBJ2-7	.	TRBV28	TGTGCCAGCAGATGGGACAGGGGGGCCTACGAGCAGTACTTC	CASRWDRGAYEQYF